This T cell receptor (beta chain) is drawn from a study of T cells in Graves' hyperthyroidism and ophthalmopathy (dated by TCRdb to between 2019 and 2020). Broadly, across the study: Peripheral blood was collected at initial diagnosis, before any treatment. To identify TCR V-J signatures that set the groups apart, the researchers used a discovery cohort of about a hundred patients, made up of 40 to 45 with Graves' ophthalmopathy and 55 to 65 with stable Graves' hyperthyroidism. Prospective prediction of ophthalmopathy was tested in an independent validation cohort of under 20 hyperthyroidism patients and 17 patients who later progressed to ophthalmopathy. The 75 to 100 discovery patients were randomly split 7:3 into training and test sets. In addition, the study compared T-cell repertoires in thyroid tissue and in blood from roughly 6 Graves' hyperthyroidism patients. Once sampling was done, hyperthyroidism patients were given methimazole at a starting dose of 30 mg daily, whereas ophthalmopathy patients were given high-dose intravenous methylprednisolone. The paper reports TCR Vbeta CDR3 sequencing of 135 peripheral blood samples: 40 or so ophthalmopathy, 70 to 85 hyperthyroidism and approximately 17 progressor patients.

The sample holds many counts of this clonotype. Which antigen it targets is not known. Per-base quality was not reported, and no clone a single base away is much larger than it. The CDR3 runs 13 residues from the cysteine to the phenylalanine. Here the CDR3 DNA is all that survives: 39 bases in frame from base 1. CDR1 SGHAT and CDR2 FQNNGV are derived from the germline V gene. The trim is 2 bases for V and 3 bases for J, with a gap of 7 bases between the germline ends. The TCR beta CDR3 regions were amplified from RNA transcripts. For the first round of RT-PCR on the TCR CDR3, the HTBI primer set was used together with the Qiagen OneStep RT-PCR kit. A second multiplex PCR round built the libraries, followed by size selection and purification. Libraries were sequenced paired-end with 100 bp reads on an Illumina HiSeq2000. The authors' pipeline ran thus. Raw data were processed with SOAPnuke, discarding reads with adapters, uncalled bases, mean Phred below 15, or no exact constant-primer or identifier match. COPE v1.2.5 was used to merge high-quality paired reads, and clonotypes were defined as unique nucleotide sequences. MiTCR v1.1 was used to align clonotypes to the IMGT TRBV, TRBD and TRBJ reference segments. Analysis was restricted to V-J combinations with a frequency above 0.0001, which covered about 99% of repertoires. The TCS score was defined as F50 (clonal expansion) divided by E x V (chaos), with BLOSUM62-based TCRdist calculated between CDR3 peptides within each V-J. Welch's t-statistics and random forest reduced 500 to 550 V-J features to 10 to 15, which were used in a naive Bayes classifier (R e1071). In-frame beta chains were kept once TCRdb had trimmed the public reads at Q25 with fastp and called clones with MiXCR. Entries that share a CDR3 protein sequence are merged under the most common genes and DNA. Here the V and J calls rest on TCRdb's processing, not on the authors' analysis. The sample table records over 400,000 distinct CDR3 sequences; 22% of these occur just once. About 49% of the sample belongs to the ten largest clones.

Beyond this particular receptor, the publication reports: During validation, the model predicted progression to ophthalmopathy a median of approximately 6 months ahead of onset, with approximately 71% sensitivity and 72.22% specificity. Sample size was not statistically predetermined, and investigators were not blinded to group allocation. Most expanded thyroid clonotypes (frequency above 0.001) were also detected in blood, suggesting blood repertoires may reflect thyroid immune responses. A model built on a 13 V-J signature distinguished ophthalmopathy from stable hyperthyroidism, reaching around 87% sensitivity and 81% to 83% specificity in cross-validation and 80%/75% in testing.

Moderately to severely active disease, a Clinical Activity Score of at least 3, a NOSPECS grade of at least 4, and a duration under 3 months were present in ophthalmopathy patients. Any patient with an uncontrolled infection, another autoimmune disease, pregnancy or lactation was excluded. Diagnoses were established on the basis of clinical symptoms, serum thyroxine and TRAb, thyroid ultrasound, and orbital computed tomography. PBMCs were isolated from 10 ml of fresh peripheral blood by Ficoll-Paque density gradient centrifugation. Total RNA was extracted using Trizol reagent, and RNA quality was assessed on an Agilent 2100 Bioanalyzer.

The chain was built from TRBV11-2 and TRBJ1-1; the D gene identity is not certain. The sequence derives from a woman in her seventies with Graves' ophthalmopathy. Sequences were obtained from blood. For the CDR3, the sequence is CASSLFQDTEAFF. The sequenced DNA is TGTGCCAGCAGCTTATTTCAGGACACTGAAGCTTTCTTT.